A single sample gave rise to the 29 T cell receptor beta chains below, sequenced in a study of T cell responses to AZD1222 COVID-19 vaccine. Assay used: immunoSEQ multiplex PCR; TCRdb lists only in-frame clones, some missing. The data show fewer than 30,000 clones, approximately 86% seen once. Source: peripheral blood, taken 28 days after the second AZD1222 dose. The origin of the receptors is an adult who received the AZD1222 COVID-19 vaccine.

The V call is TRBV28, the J call TRBJ2-7; TRBD2 might be the D (6 bases). V gave up 6 bases and J gave up 2 bases, with 14 bases separating them. The CDR3 covers 14 residues. Per germline, CDR1 MDHEN and CDR2 SYDVKM. CDR3 loop: CASRDYADTYEQYF. Here the CDR3 DNA reads TGTGCCAGCAGGGACTATGCGGATACCTACGAGCAGTACTTC. Looking up the rest from reference TRBV28 and TRBJ2-7 gives the full variable domain: DVKVTQSSRYLVKRTGEKVFLECVQDMDHENMFWYRQDPGLGLRLIYFSYDVKMKEKGDIPEGYSVSREKKERFSLILESASTNQTSMYLCASRDYADTYEQYFGPGTRLTVT.

The chain is built from TRBV27 and TRBJ2-3; a possible D gene is TRBD2 (7 bases). The CDR3 spans 16 residues. V lost 5 bases to trimming and J lost 8 bases, with 23 bases between them. In germline, CDR1 is MNHEY, CDR2 SMNVEV (reference sequence). The CDR3 sequence is CASSELANHRGGTQYF. In DNA form, the CDR3 reads TGTGCCAGCAGTGAGTTGGCGAACCATAGGGGGGGTACGCAGTATTTT.

The gene calls are TRBV12-3 or TRBV12-4 and TRBJ2-1; 7 bases align to TRBD1. CDR3 length: 12 residues. The V segment lost 7 bases and the J segment 12 bases; nucleotides outside the gene matches: 9. For the CDR3, the DNA is TGTGCCAGCACCCTAAACCGGGACAGGCAGTTCTTC. Translation: CASTLNRDRQFF.

V is TRBV7-2 and J is TRBJ1-3, with D unresolved. This CDR3 spans 14 amino acids. The ends were cut back, 1 base at V and 4 bases at J, with 8 bases in the middle. Germline loops: CDR1 SGHTA, CDR2 FQGNSA. DNA of the CDR3: TGTGCCAGCAGCTTAGTTTCCCCCGGAAACACCATATATTTT. It encodes CASSLVSPGNTIYF.

V usage is TRBV5-6 and J usage is TRBJ2-7; 9 positions match TRBD1. Germline values: CDR1 SGHDT, CDR2 YYEEEE. The CDR3 is 16 residues long. Losses at the gene ends were 0 bases for V and 3 bases for J; bases not matched to a gene: 7. CDR3: CASSLADRGVDYEQYF. Written as DNA, the CDR3 is TGTGCCAGCAGCTTGGCGGACAGGGGAGTAGACTACGAGCAGTACTTC.

The V gene is TRBV19, the J gene TRBJ1-2; 10 bases line up with TRBD1. Per the germline V gene, CDR1 is LNHDA and CDR2 is SQIVND (reference sequence). J gave up 2 bases and V 7 bases, and 7 bases lay outside the gene matches. The CDR3 is 15 amino acids. The chain's CDR3 is CASTLGTGENYGYTF. The DNA for the CDR3 is TGTGCCAGTACCCTTGGGACAGGGGAAAACTATGGCTACACCTTC.

The CDR3 protein is CAWSATQGAVSNQPQHF. DNA of the CDR3: TGTGCCTGGAGTGCCACTCAGGGAGCGGTGAGCAATCAGCCCCAGCATTTT. The gene calls are TRBV30 and TRBJ1-5; possibly TRBD1 for D (5 bases). Trimming pared 1 base from V and 1 base from J, leaving 17 bases between. CDR3 length equals 17 residues. Germline V gene lookup returns CDR1 GTSNPN and CDR2 SVGIG (reference sequence).

This chain links TRBV24-1 with TRBJ2-5, with no clear D. Germline-derived CDR1 and CDR2 are KGHDR and SFDVKD. Trimming cost V 2 bases and J 2 bases, with 14 bases left between them. The CDR3 runs to 16 residues. The CDR3 bases are TGTGCCACCAGTGATTCGGACCACATCTCGCAAGAGACCCAGTACTTC. This codes for CATSDSDHISQETQYF.

This sequence joins TRBV2 and TRBJ1-1; no clear D. Germline V CDR1 and CDR2: SNHLY, FYNNEI. V dropped 6 bases and J dropped 0 bases, with 5 bases sitting between them. This CDR3 contains 12 residues. The CDR3 DNA is TGTGCCAGCAGGAACCTGAACACTGAAGCTTTCTTT. Translation: CASRNLNTEAFF.

This sequence joins TRBV2 and TRBJ2-5; a weak D match, TRBD1 (6 bases). V was pared by 10 bases and J by 1 base, with 10 bases between. The germline gives CDR1 SNHLY, CDR2 FYNNEI. The CDR3 loop spans 12 amino acids. In DNA, the CDR3 is TGTGCCACCGGCAGGGGCCAAGAGACCCAGTACTTC. It codes for CATGRGQETQYF.

The rearrangement links TRBV12-1 to TRBJ2-1; whether TRBD2, the table's D call, matches the DNA was not checked. TRBV12-1 is tagged as a pseudogene. CDR3 length: 16 residues. CDR3 sequence reads: CASSTTSGDSYNEQFF. CDR3 sequence (DNA): TGTGCCAGCAGCACAACTAGCGGAGACTCCTACAATGAGCAGTTCTTC.

The chain recombines TRBV6-6 with TRBJ2-3; TRBD1 aligns across 7 bases. CDR3 length equals 15 residues. J gave up 4 bases and V 6 bases, and 10 bases lay outside the gene matches. Per the germline V gene, CDR1 is MNHNY and CDR2 is SVGAGI (reference sequence). The CDR3 protein is CASRPNNRGSDTQYF. CDR3 nucleotide sequence: TGTGCCAGCAGGCCTAATAACAGGGGATCAGATACGCAGTATTTT.

In the case of this clone: At one boundary the junction diverges from the germline segment, which might be a read error. The chain combines TRBV6-5 with TRBJ1-6; no firm D call. The germline gives CDR1 MNHEY, CDR2 SVGAGI. CDR3 length: 12 residues. CDR3 in amino acids: CASGYNNSPLHF. As DNA, the CDR3 is TGTGCCAGCGGTTATAATAATTCACCCCTCCACTTT.

The chain employs TRBV29-1 and TRBJ1-2; TRBD1 aligns across 9 bases. The V gene end was trimmed by 7 bases and the J gene end by 4 bases; junction bases not matched to a gene: 7. The CDR3 is made up of 13 amino acids. The germline CDR1 and CDR2 sequences are SQVTM and ANQGSEA. CDR3 protein: CSAPQGAGYGYTF. The CDR3, as DNA: TGCAGCGCACCACAGGGGGCTGGCTATGGCTACACCTTC.

The chain links TRBV12-3 or TRBV12-4 to TRBJ1-1; a weak D match, TRBD1 (6 bases). The V and J ends lost 6 bases and 4 bases respectively, with 12 bases between them. This CDR3 region has 13 residues. The CDR3 DNA reads TGTGCCAGCAGCCGAGGGGGGTCCACTGAAGCTTTCTTT. It codes for CASSRGGSTEAFF.

This clone turned up a few times. This chain uses TRBV9 with TRBJ1-3, with D unresolved. V gave up 0 bases and J gave up 7 bases, with 20 bases separating them. Germline CDR1 is SGDLS and CDR2 is YYNGEE. CDR3 length: 17 amino acids. The CDR3 loop is CASSVAVGLFGDNTIYF. The CDR3 bases are TGTGCCAGCAGCGTAGCGGTCGGATTATTCGGCGATAACACCATATATTTT.

This sequence joins TRBV5-6 and TRBJ1-5, with 7 bases aligning to TRBD1. CDR1 SGHDT and CDR2 YYEEEE come from the germline V gene. The CDR3 length is 15 residues. With 0 bases clipped from V and 6 bases from J, the junction kept 6 bases outside the gene matches. CDR3 DNA sequence: TGTGCCAGCAGCTTGGTAGGGGGCCTCGGTCAGCCCCAGCATTTT. Its translation: CASSLVGGLGQPQHF.

V is TRBV27 and J is TRBJ1-4; D possibly corresponds to TRBD1 (5 bases). Trimming took 5 bases from V and 5 from J, leaving 12 bases between them. CDR3 length: 14 residues. From germline, CDR1 is MNHEY and CDR2 SMNVEV (reference sequence). The CDR3 here is CASSRRGLNEKLFF. CDR3 DNA: TGTGCCAGCAGTCGGCGGGGACTCAATGAAAAACTGTTTTTT.

The rearrangement uses TRBV10-3 and TRBJ1-1; maybe TRBD1 (6 bases). This CDR3 has 16 amino acids. Looked up from germline, CDR1 is ENHRY and CDR2 is SYGVKD. Between the trimmed V and J ends, which lost 3 bases and 1 base, there was a span of 15 bases. The CDR3 sequence is CAISEGWGATNTEAFF. The CDR3 nucleotides read TGTGCCATCAGTGAAGGCTGGGGGGCCACGAACACTGAAGCTTTCTTT.

This clone was counted once. As DNA, the CDR3 is TGTGCCAGCAGCGTCACGCTCTCCGGGGAGCTGTTTTTT. Protein: CASSVTLSGELFF. This chain joins TRBV11-2 and TRBJ2-2; D is uncertain. Per germline, CDR1 SGHAT and CDR2 FQNNGV. The V and J ends lost 5 bases and 6 bases respectively, with 10 bases between them. This CDR3 contains 13 residues.

The gene calls are TRBV18 and TRBJ1-4; possibly TRBD1 for D (5 bases). The V gene lost 3 bases and the J gene lost 7 bases, with 12 bases spanning the gap. CDR3 length: 14 residues. Germline-derived CDR1 and CDR2 are KGHSH and LQKENI. CDR3: CASSPRGGGEKLFF. The CDR3 DNA follows: TGTGCCAGCTCACCTCGCGGGGGTGGTGAAAAACTGTTTTTT.

The CDR3 sequence: CASSLGRLNTEAFF. CDR3 DNA sequence: TGTGCCAGCAGCTTAGGGAGACTGAACACTGAAGCTTTCTTT. The rearrangement joins TRBV11-1 to TRBJ1-1; D not resolved. Per germline, CDR1 SGHAT and CDR2 FQDESV (reference sequence). The CDR3 length is 14 residues. V was cut by 1 base and J by 0 bases, with 6 bases left in between.

The genes are TRBV5-1 and TRBJ2-3, with TRBD2 matching 8 bases. CDR1 and CDR2 (germline): SGHRS, YFSETQ. V trimming: 2 bases; J trimming: 2 bases; junction bases outside the gene matches: 4. This CDR3 is 15 amino acids long. The CDR3 loop reads CASSLSGSFTDTQYF. CDR3 nucleotides: TGCGCCAGCAGCTTAAGCGGGAGTTTCACAGATACGCAGTATTTT.

This chain connects TRBV13 to TRBJ1-1; 7 positions agree with TRBD1. The trim removed 5 bases at V and 5 bases at J, leaving 14 bases unmatched. The CDR3 is 16 amino acids. CDR1 is PRHDT and CDR2 is FYEKMQ in the germline V gene (reference sequence). The CDR3 DNA reads as TGTGCCAGCAGCAACGGACAGGTTTTCATCGATACTGAAGCTTTCTTT. Amino acids: CASSNGQVFIDTEAFF.

This rearrangement joins TRBV5-1 to TRBJ2-7; weak D call: TRBD1 (6 bases). The length of the CDR3 is 15 residues. The V gene's germline CDR1 is SGHRS and CDR2 YFSETQ. V lost 1 base, J lost 2 bases, and 13 bases lay in between. DNA for the CDR3: TGCGCCAGCAGCTTGCAGGGGAGTACTACCTACGAGCAGTACTTC. It translates to CASSLQGSTTYEQYF. The entire variable domain, with the rest obtained from reference TRBV5-1 and TRBJ2-7, is as follows: KAGVTQTPRYLIKTRGQQVTLSCSPISGHRSVSWYQQTPGQGLQFLFEYFSETQRNKGNFPGRFSGRQFSNSRSEMNVSTLELGDSALYLCASSLQGSTTYEQYFGPGTRLTVT.

This sequence joins TRBV6-5 and TRBJ1-3; no clear D. V was clipped by 0 bases and J by 0 bases, with 6 bases between them. This CDR3 has 15 amino acids. Germline-derived CDR1 and CDR2 are MNHEY and SVGAGI. The CDR3 spells CASSYSVNSGNTIYF. In DNA form, the CDR3 reads TGTGCCAGCAGTTACTCGGTGAACTCTGGAAACACCATATATTTT.

The rearrangement uses TRBV5-1 and TRBJ2-1, with TRBD1 identical over 7 bases. This CDR3 spans 17 amino acids. In germline, CDR1 is SGHRS, CDR2 YFSETQ. V trimming: 4 bases; J trimming: 6 bases; junction bases outside the gene matches: 16. The DNA of the CDR3 is TGCGCCAGCAGCCCATTACCGGGACAGCAGAGCTCCAATGAGCAGTTCTTC. Protein: CASSPLPGQQSSNEQFF.

V and J are TRBV27 and TRBJ1-2; 7 bases map to TRBD1. CDR1 is MNHEY and CDR2 is SMNVEV in the germline V gene (reference sequence). The CDR3 extends over 15 amino acids. J gave up 8 bases and V 6 bases, and 15 bases lay outside the gene matches. CDR3 region: CASSSNGQGVGGYTF. CDR3 nucleotide sequence: TGTGCCAGCAGCAGTAACGGTCAGGGGGTAGGAGGCTACACCTTC.

The chain is built from TRBV12-3 or TRBV12-4 and TRBJ2-1, with D tentatively TRBD1 (6 bases). V was cut by 0 bases and J by 12 bases, with 12 bases left in between. The CDR3 covers 13 residues. CDR3 in DNA: TGTGCCAGCAGTTTAGCGCAGGGGCTTGGGCAGTTCTTC. This translates into CASSLAQGLGQFF.